The next 20 T cell receptor beta chains were all read from a single sample in a study of graft-versus-host responses after intestinal transplantation. Data came from immunoSEQ multiplex PCR; TCRdb stores just in-frame clones and leaves some out. Counted here are under 100,000 clones, about nine tenths occurring once; the ten biggest clones make up roughly 0.37%. These receptors have no known antigen. The sample consisted of unstimulated CD8+ T cells sorted from spleen or lymph node cells, taken before transplant. The receptor set was obtained from a human donor who was the organ donor for an intestinal transplant.

The chain is built from TRBV4-2 and TRBJ2-1; D might be TRBD2 (6 bases). Germline CDR1 reads LGHNA; CDR2 reads YNFKEQ. V lost 4 bases, J lost 6 bases, and 13 bases lay in between. CDR3 size: 14 residues. Here the CDR3 reads CASSRRGESNEQFF. DNA for the CDR3: TGTGCCAGCAGCCGTCGCGGGGAATCCAATGAGCAGTTCTTC.

This clone came up once. V is TRBV7-9 and J is TRBJ2-3; D unresolved. The CDR3 has 15 amino acids. V shed 1 base and J shed 0 bases, with 8 bases lying between them. Germline-derived CDR1 and CDR2 are SEHNR and FQNEAQ (reference sequence). CDR3 nucleotides: TGTGCCAGCAGCTTAGGGGCAGTTAGCACAGATACGCAGTATTTT. It is translated as CASSLGAVSTDTQYF.

The chain couples TRBV2 to TRBJ1-2; tentative D call: TRBD1 (5 bases). This CDR3 has 13 residues. Trimming took off 7 bases at V and 2 bases at J, with 11 bases between the two ends. CDR1 and CDR2 (germline): SNHLY, FYNNEI. CDR3 sequence reads: CASKKGVNYGYTF. The CDR3 DNA sequence: TGTGCCAGCAAGAAAGGGGTAAACTATGGCTACACCTTC.

The chain joins TRBV4-1 to TRBJ2-7, with a weak D call TRBD1 (6 bases). The V gene's germline CDR1 is MGHRA and CDR2 YSYEKL. This CDR3 has 15 amino acids. The V end was cut by 1 base, the J end by 2 bases, with 12 bases between. DNA for the CDR3: TGCGCCAGCAGCCAAGCCCCAGGGGAAACCTACGAGCAGTACTTC. It codes for CASSQAPGETYEQYF.

The V call is TRBV7-3, the J call TRBJ2-5; TRBD1 matches 7 bases. The closer fit of TRBJ2-7 to the DNA end suggests the J call may be wrong. CDR1 SGHTA and CDR2 FQGTGA come from the germline V gene. This CDR3 region has 13 residues. The CDR3, as DNA: TGTGCCAGCAGCGCCGGGACAGTTAACGAGCAGTACTTC. Amino acids: CASSAGTVNEQYF.

This rearrangement joins TRBV28 to TRBJ1-1, with a weak D call TRBD1 (5 bases). The CDR3 contains 13 residues. Germline V gene sequence: CDR1 MDHEN, CDR2 SYDVKM. Deletions cut 4 bases from V and 6 bases from J, with 12 bases between. DNA for the CDR3: TGTGCCAGCAGTTCGGGGACTCTGCCTGAAGCTTTCTTT. Translation gives CASSSGTLPEAFF.

The chain links TRBV5-1 to TRBJ1-5; a weak D match, TRBD1 (6 bases). The CDR3 is 14 amino acids. V lost 0 bases and J 6 bases, leaving 10 bases between the germline ends. Germline values: CDR1 SGHRS, CDR2 YFSETQ. CDR3 nucleotide sequence: TGCGCCAGCAGCTTGGATGTAGGGGGTCAGCCCCAGCATTTT. Amino acid sequence: CASSLDVGGQPQHF.

The chain carries TRBV5-6 and TRBJ2-7; 8 positions agree with TRBD2. Germline loops: CDR1 SGHDT, CDR2 YYEEEE. V trimming: 4 bases; J trimming: 4 bases; junction bases outside the gene matches: 10. This CDR3 has 15 residues. The CDR3 region has the DNA TGTGCCAGCAGCCCCTCCCCGGGACTAGGTTACGAGCAGTACTTC. This gives the protein CASSPSPGLGYEQYF.

J is TRBJ2-7 and V is TRBV30, with TRBD1 identical over 7 bases. Per the germline V gene, CDR1 is GTSNPN and CDR2 is SVGIG (reference sequence). Trimming took 2 bases from V and 2 from J; bases not matched to a gene: 3. CDR3 length: 13 amino acids. In DNA form, the CDR3 reads TGTGCCTGGAGTTTAGGGACAGCCTACGAGCAGTACTTC. This encodes CAWSLGTAYEQYF.

V usage is TRBV19 and J usage is TRBJ1-2, with D perhaps TRBD1 (6 bases). The CDR3 contains 13 residues. Trimming shortened V by 4 bases and J by 4 bases, and 10 bases separated the two germline ends. The germline V gene encodes CDR1 LNHDA and CDR2 SQIVND (reference sequence). CDR3 bases: TGTGCCAGTAGTACAGGACAGATCTATGGCTACACCTTC. Residues: CASSTGQIYGYTF.

CDR3 in DNA: TGTGCCAGCAGTTTATCTCCTAGCGGGGACCCTAGCACAGATACGCAGTATTTT. Amino acid sequence: CASSLSPSGDPSTDTQYF. This chain uses TRBV27 with TRBJ2-3; 9 nucleotides agree with TRBD2. Germline CDR1 MNHEY, CDR2 SMNVEV (reference sequence). Trimming cost V 0 bases and J 0 bases; bases outside gene matches: 7. The CDR3 totals 18 residues.

V gene TRBV7-9 combines with J gene TRBJ1-2; maybe TRBD1 (5 bases). Germline loops: CDR1 SEHNR, CDR2 FQNEAQ (reference sequence). Trimming pared 5 bases from V and 7 bases from J, leaving 23 bases between. The CDR3 sequence is 16 residues long. The CDR3 is CASSGGGEEGAVGYTF. CDR3 DNA sequence: TGTGCCAGCAGCGGGGGTGGGGAGGAAGGGGCCGTTGGCTACACCTTC.

The J gene is TRBJ2-7, the V gene TRBV6-1; TRBD1 might be the D (6 bases). From germline, CDR1 is MNHNS and CDR2 SASEGT. V was shortened by 10 bases and J by 1 base, with 17 bases between the two germline ends. This CDR3 is built from 14 residues. The CDR3 DNA is TGTGCCATTTCGATACAGGGTATTTCCTACGAGCAGTACTTC. Encoded protein: CAISIQGISYEQYF.

The gene calls are TRBV6-1 and TRBJ2-5; 7 bases agree with TRBD1. This CDR3 is built from 10 residues. With 7 bases clipped from V and 14 bases from J, the junction kept 7 bases outside the gene matches. Germline V gene sequence: CDR1 MNHNS, CDR2 SASEGT. The CDR3 reads CASTSDRAYF. The CDR3 DNA is TGTGCCAGCACGTCCGACAGGGCCTACTTC.

The genes are TRBV28 and TRBJ1-1, with 9 bases matching TRBD1. Germline CDR1 and CDR2: MDHEN and SYDVKM. The CDR3 sequence is 16 residues long. J lost 2 bases, V lost 6 bases, and 10 bases had no gene match. The chain's CDR3 is CASSLGTGFTNTEAFF. In nucleotides, the CDR3 is TGTGCCAGCAGCCTCGGGACAGGGTTCACAAACACTGAAGCTTTCTTT.

The chain combines TRBV13 with TRBJ2-1; TRBD2 agrees at 10 bases. The V gene's germline CDR1 is PRHDT and CDR2 FYEKMQ (reference sequence). Losses at the gene ends were 7 bases for V and 4 bases for J; bases not matched to a gene: 1. There are 13 residues in the CDR3. This CDR3 reads CASTSGGYNEQFF. Here the CDR3 DNA reads TGTGCCAGCACTAGCGGGGGATACAATGAGCAGTTCTTC.

The chain recombines TRBV6-7 with TRBJ2-7; 9 nucleotides match TRBD2. TRBV6-7 is an open reading frame whose function is uncertain. The CDR3 spans 14 residues. J was trimmed by 5 bases and V by 11 bases; bases with no gene match: 13. The CDR3 is CAPSRGGVEDEQYF. The CDR3 DNA reads TGTGCCCCCTCGCGCGGGGGGGTCGAGGACGAGCAGTACTTC.

The rearrangement uses TRBV4-1 and TRBJ2-1, with 12 bases identical to TRBD2. The CDR3 runs to 15 residues. With V trimmed by 3 bases and J by 5 bases, 2 bases remained unmatched. The germline gives CDR1 MGHRA, CDR2 YSYEKL. CDR3 in DNA: TGCGCCAGCAGCCAGACTAGCGGGGGCAACAATGAGCAGTTCTTC. Residues: CASSQTSGGNNEQFF.

The gene calls are TRBV4-3 and TRBJ2-3, with 15 bases identical to TRBD2. The germline V gene encodes CDR1 LGHNA and CDR2 YSLEER. The V segment lost 3 bases and the J segment 1 base; nucleotides outside the gene matches: 8. The CDR3 contains 19 residues. The CDR3 here is CASSQRTSGGEIGTDTQYF. In nucleotides, the CDR3 is TGCGCCAGCAGCCAGCGGACTAGCGGGGGGGAAATCGGCACAGATACGCAGTATTTT.

A few counts support this clone. The V gene is TRBV5-4, the J gene TRBJ2-1; 9 positions agree with TRBD2. The germline V gene has CDR1 SGHNT and CDR2 YYREEE (reference sequence). This CDR3 is built from 15 residues. V shed 0 bases and J 9 bases; nucleotides not matched to a gene: 7. CDR3: CASSLVIGTSSEQFF. In nucleotides, the CDR3 is TGTGCCAGCAGCTTGGTAATAGGGACTAGCAGTGAGCAGTTCTTC.